The rows below give T cell receptor beta chains drawn from one sample of a study of siplizumab effects on memory and regulatory T cells. Profiled with immunoSEQ multiplex PCR; TCRdb holds only in-frame clones, not every one. Here the sample spans fewer than 120,000 clones, roughly 92% being singletons. Sequencing was carried out using CD4+ T cells sorted from blood. The receptors come from a human donor in good health. Both conserved end residues are part of each CDR3. D genes are given only for firm matches. Only part of the rows carry a size: once, few, many, or a class if the clone is expanded.

D gene: -; J gene: TRBJ2-2; V gene: TRBV5-1; clone size: -; CDR3 protein: CASSRLGHGELFF; CDR3 DNA: TGCGCCAGCAGCCGTTTAGGGCACGGGGAGCTGTTTTTT
D gene: -; J gene: TRBJ1-1; V gene: TRBV18; clone size: -; CDR3 protein: CASSPRGANTEAFF; CDR3 DNA: TGTGCCAGCTCACCGCGGGGAGCGAACACTGAAGCTTTCTTT
D gene: TRBD2; J gene: TRBJ2-5; V gene: TRBV7-2; clone size: -; CDR3 protein: CASRLDTGGRKTQYF; CDR3 DNA: TGTGCCAGCAGACTAGATACGGGGGGGAGAAAGACCCAGTACTTC
D gene: -; J gene: TRBJ2-5; V gene: TRBV27; clone size: -; CDR3 protein: CAGSSDPARTQYF; CDR3 DNA: TGTGCCGGCAGTTCGGACCCGGCTAGAACCCAGTACTTC
D gene: TRBD1; J gene: TRBJ1-3; V gene: TRBV5-4; clone size: -; CDR3 protein: CASSLVRQGAVSGNTIYF; CDR3 DNA: TGTGCCAGCAGCTTAGTACGACAGGGGGCTGTTTCTGGAAACACCATATATTTT
D gene: -; J gene: TRBJ2-1; V gene: TRBV2; clone size: -; CDR3 protein: CASRAMSFAYNEQFF; CDR3 DNA: TGTGCCAGCAGGGCAATGAGTTTCGCCTACAATGAGCAGTTCTTC
D gene: -; J gene: TRBJ2-2; V gene: TRBV5-1; clone size: -; CDR3 protein: CASTLLGGSTGELFF; CDR3 DNA: TGCGCCAGCACCTTGCTCGGAGGGAGCACCGGGGAGCTGTTTTTT
D gene: -; J gene: TRBJ2-7; V gene: TRBV5-1; clone size: -; CDR3 protein: CASSWIPQAGDSYEQYF; CDR3 DNA: TGCGCCAGCAGCTGGATACCCCAAGCAGGGGACTCCTACGAGCAGTACTTC
D gene: TRBD2; J gene: TRBJ2-5; V gene: TRBV5-8; clone size: -; CDR3 protein: CASSLVRGRAPGETQYF; CDR3 DNA: TGTGCCAGCAGCTTGGTTCGCGGGAGGGCCCCTGGGGAGACCCAGTACTTC
D gene: -; J gene: TRBJ1-1; V gene: TRBV7-8; clone size: -; CDR3 protein: CASSHSNTEAFF; CDR3 DNA: TGTGCCAGCAGTCACTCGAACACTGAAGCTTTCTTT
D gene: -; J gene: TRBJ2-1; V gene: TRBV2; clone size: few; CDR3 protein: CASSGPGYNEQFF; CDR3 DNA: TGTGCCAGCAGTGGACCCGGATACAATGAGCAGTTCTTC
D gene: -; J gene: TRBJ1-2; V gene: TRBV6-5; clone size: -; CDR3 protein: CASRFGTRGYTF; CDR3 DNA: TGTGCCAGCAGATTCGGGACGCGAGGCTACACCTTC
D gene: -; J gene: TRBJ2-3; V gene: TRBV10-1; clone size: -; CDR3 protein: CASSYRYTDTQYF; CDR3 DNA: TGCGCCAGCAGTTACAGGTACACAGATACGCAGTATTTT
D gene: -; J gene: TRBJ1-4; V gene: TRBV4-1; clone size: -; CDR3 protein: CASSQGRGGEKLFF; CDR3 DNA: TGCGCCAGCAGCCAAGGCAGGGGAGGTGAAAAACTGTTTTTT
D gene: -; J gene: TRBJ2-3; V gene: TRBV27; clone size: -; CDR3 protein: CATKPGDIKDTQYF; CDR3 DNA: TGTGCCACCAAACCAGGAGATATTAAGGATACGCAGTATTTT